These 27 T cell receptor beta chains share one sample of origin, sequenced in a study of T cells after yellow fever vaccination. MiXCR, run by TCRdb on the 5' RACE reads, gives a single entry per CDR3 protein. The profile covers about 300,000 distinct CDR3 sequences, with about 6.6% appearing a single time and 15% to 20% taken by the ten largest. Specimen: PBMCs, collected about 41 days after the first yellow fever vaccination. The receptor set was obtained from a man aged 18 to 30 who received the YFV17D yellow fever vaccine.

The V call is TRBV5-1, the J call TRBJ1-1; no reliable D call. V lost 0 bases and J 4 bases, leaving 16 bases between the germline ends. This CDR3 is built from 16 residues. Germline loops: CDR1 SGHRS, CDR2 YFSETQ. The CDR3 is CASSLVEARVSTEAFF. The DNA of the CDR3 is TGCGCCAGCAGCTTGGTGGAGGCGCGAGTGAGCACTGAAGCTTTCTTT.

This chain links TRBV7-2 with TRBJ2-3, with TRBD2 identical over 7 bases. CDR3 length: 15 residues. The germline V gene has CDR1 SGHTA and CDR2 FQGNSA. V was clipped by 3 bases and J by 6 bases; unmatched bases: 9. This CDR3 is CASSFLAGVVDTQYF. In nucleotides, the CDR3 is TGTGCCAGCAGCTTCCTGGCGGGGGTTGTGGATACGCAGTATTTT.

The genes are TRBV7-6 and TRBJ2-7; 11 nucleotides align to TRBD2. The V gene's germline CDR1 is SGHVS and CDR2 FNYEAQ. With V trimmed by 0 bases and J by 2 bases, 3 bases remained unmatched. The CDR3 sequence is 16 residues long. CDR3 loop: CASSLALAGDTYEQYF. The CDR3 DNA is TGTGCCAGCAGCTTAGCACTAGCGGGGGACACCTACGAGCAGTACTTC.

The CDR3 protein is CASSDYRVGEQYF. The CDR3 coding sequence is TGTGCCAGCAGTGACTACAGGGTGGGCGAGCAGTACTTC. The chain employs TRBV25-1 and TRBJ2-7, with D perhaps TRBD1 (6 bases). Trimming took off 3 bases at V and 6 bases at J, with 12 bases between the two ends. CDR1 MGHDK and CDR2 SYGVNS come from the germline V gene. This CDR3 is built from 13 residues.

Comments on this clonotype: A much larger clonotype is one base distant, so this may be a read error. The chain has TRBV7-6 and TRBJ2-2; 7 positions agree with TRBD2. Germline CDR1 SGHVS, CDR2 FNYEAQ. CDR3 length: 16 amino acids. V gave up 4 bases and J gave up 2 bases; unmatched junction bases: 7. DNA for the CDR3: TGTGCCAGCAGCTCAGGACGGGGACTAAACACCGGGGAGCTGTTTTTT. Its protein product is CASSSGRGLNTGELFF.

The chain joins TRBV11-2 to TRBJ2-7; D gene unclear. The germline V gene has CDR1 SGHAT and CDR2 FQNNGV. Trimming pared 5 bases from V and 2 bases from J, leaving 10 bases between. The CDR3 consists of 13 residues. The CDR3: CASSLDTAYEQYF. CDR3 DNA: TGTGCCAGCAGCCTCGACACTGCCTACGAGCAGTACTTC.

This chain links TRBV5-1 with TRBJ2-3; D is perhaps TRBD2 (5 bases). The CDR3 sequence is 14 residues long. The germline gives CDR1 SGHRS, CDR2 YFSETQ. Deletions cut 3 bases from V and 2 bases from J, with 10 bases between. As DNA, the CDR3 is TGCGCCAGCAGCTCCAGACTACCCACAGATACGCAGTATTTT. It translates to CASSSRLPTDTQYF.

The chain links TRBV6-2 or TRBV6-3 to TRBJ2-6; possible D gene TRBD1, 6 bases. From germline, CDR1 is MNHEY and CDR2 SVGEGT. This CDR3 has 17 amino acids. V was clipped by 2 bases and J by 0 bases, with 11 bases between them. The DNA of the CDR3 is TGTGCCAGCAGTTACCCAGGGGCCTACTCTGGGGCCAACGTCCTGACTTTC. It translates to CASSYPGAYSGANVLTF.

There are a few counts of this clonotype. This rearrangement joins TRBV10-3 to TRBJ1-5; D not certain. V lost 2 bases, J lost 5 bases, and 13 bases lay in between. CDR1 is ENHRY, CDR2 SYGVKD, per germline. The CDR3 spans 15 residues. CDR3 protein: CAISEMAEYDQPQHF. The DNA for the CDR3 is TGTGCCATCAGTGAGATGGCCGAATATGATCAGCCCCAGCATTTT.

This chain joins TRBV7-2 and TRBJ1-5; D might be TRBD1 (5 bases). The CDR3 is 16 amino acids. V gave up 5 bases and J gave up 2 bases, with 16 bases separating them. Looked up from germline, CDR1 is SGHTA and CDR2 is FQGNSA. The CDR3 DNA reads as TGTGCCAGCAGCCCATGGGCCGGGACTGGCAATCAGCCCCAGCATTTT. It yields the protein CASSPWAGTGNQPQHF.

This clonotype was seen ten or more times. The chain links TRBV7-2 to TRBJ2-7, with 7 positions matching TRBD1. Germline CDR1 reads SGHTA; CDR2 reads FQGNSA. The CDR3 extends over 13 amino acids. Trimming took 5 bases from V and 6 from J; bases not matched to a gene: 7. The CDR3 is CASSHRDRPEQYV. The CDR3 nucleotides read TGTGCCAGCAGCCACCGGGACAGACCCGAGCAGTACGTC.

There are many counts of this clonotype. J is TRBJ2-3 and V is TRBV2; 7 nucleotides line up with TRBD2. The CDR3 is 15 amino acids. With 4 bases clipped from V and 1 base from J, the junction kept 5 bases outside the gene matches. Germline loops: CDR1 SNHLY, CDR2 FYNNEI. CDR3 DNA sequence: TGTGCCAGCAGTGTAGTGGGGGGGGGCACAGATACGCAGTATTTT. Translating it yields CASSVVGGGTDTQYF.

This chain uses TRBV4-1 with TRBJ2-2; D is ambiguous. CDR3 length equals 16 residues. Between the trimmed V and J ends, which lost 4 bases and 2 bases, there was a span of 14 bases. The germline V gene has CDR1 MGHRA and CDR2 YSYEKL. Here the CDR3 DNA reads TGCGCCAGCAGCCGATCAAACCCATCCAACACCGGGGAGCTGTTTTTT. Translation gives CASSRSNPSNTGELFF.

This rearrangement joins TRBV11-2 to TRBJ2-5, with D unresolved. CDR1 and CDR2 (germline): SGHAT, FQNNGV. This CDR3 is 15 amino acids long. The V end was cut by 5 bases, the J end by 3 bases, with 16 bases between. This CDR3 reads CASSPRVRAKETQYF. CDR3 in DNA: TGTGCCAGCAGCCCCCGTGTGAGAGCTAAAGAGACCCAGTACTTC.

The table lists this clonotype with a few counts. The J gene is TRBJ2-5, the V gene TRBV15; D gene unclear. This CDR3 has 15 residues. CDR1 and CDR2 (germline): LNHNV, YYDKDF (reference sequence). Between the trimmed V and J ends, which lost 1 base and 0 bases, there was a span of 9 bases. CDR3 DNA: TGTGCCACCAGCAGAGCGGATCCGGACCAAGAGACCCAGTACTTC. This sequence encodes CATSRADPDQETQYF.

This clonotype has more than one count but fewer than ten. This chain joins TRBV4-1 and TRBJ2-7; TRBD2 agrees at 8 bases. Trimming at V came to 6 bases and at J to 4 bases, leaving 11 bases not matched to a gene. CDR1 is MGHRA and CDR2 is YSYEKL in the germline V gene. This CDR3 region has 15 residues. The CDR3 DNA reads as TGCGCCAGCAGGAGGGGGGCGGGAGGATTGTACGAGCAGTACTTC. Translation: CASRRGAGGLYEQYF.

This clonotype was detected a few times. This chain joins TRBV18 and TRBJ2-2; weak D call: TRBD2 (6 bases). V gave up 2 bases and J gave up 2 bases, with 18 bases separating them. Looked up from germline, CDR1 is KGHSH and CDR2 is LQKENI. This CDR3 has 18 amino acids. In DNA form, the CDR3 reads TGTGCCAGCTCACCATATGGGGGGAGCAATCCCAACACCGGGGAGCTGTTTTTT. It encodes CASSPYGGSNPNTGELFF.

This clonotype was seen a few times. This sequence joins TRBV10-3 and TRBJ1-1, with D unclear. Trimming shortened V by 6 bases and J by 3 bases, and 11 bases separated the two germline ends. The CDR3 length is 13 residues. Germline assignment: CDR1 ENHRY and CDR2 SYGVKD. The DNA for the CDR3 is TGTGCCATCAGGGCCCTCGCCGACACTGAAGCTTTCTTT. It translates to CAIRALADTEAFF.

This clonotype appeared many times. The chain couples TRBV6-1 to TRBJ2-2; D is undetermined. The CDR3 extends over 15 amino acids. V was pared by 1 base and J by 1 base, with 7 bases between. The V gene's germline CDR1 is MNHNS and CDR2 SASEGT. DNA of the CDR3: TGTGCCAGCAGTGAAGTACAAGTGAACACCGGGGAGCTGTTTTTT. As protein: CASSEVQVNTGELFF.

V is TRBV29-1 and J is TRBJ2-7; no clear D. Trimming removed 4 bases at V and 3 bases at J, with 16 bases between. Germline CDR1 reads SQVTM; CDR2 reads ANQGSEA. The length of the CDR3 is 14 residues. DNA for the CDR3: TGCAGCGTTGGGGCCTCACCAACCGTCTACGAGCAGTACTTC. This translates into CSVGASPTVYEQYF.

In its sample, this clonotype was seen a few times. The CDR3: CASSLAVVARTGELFF. CDR3 in DNA: TGCGCCAGCAGCTTGGCCGTGGTAGCTCGCACCGGGGAGCTGTTTTTT. The genes are TRBV5-1 and TRBJ2-2, with D hard to call. V lost 0 bases and J lost 4, with 13 bases in between. Germline CDR1 and CDR2: SGHRS and YFSETQ. The CDR3 totals 16 residues.

V is TRBV4-1 and J is TRBJ1-4, with D unresolved. The CDR3 is made up of 14 amino acids. Germline-derived CDR1 and CDR2 are MGHRA and YSYEKL. Deletions cut 3 bases from V and 3 bases from J, with 8 bases between. The CDR3 nucleotides read TGCGCCAGCAGCCAGGTGGGCTCTAATGAAAAACTGTTTTTT. Protein product: CASSQVGSNEKLFF.

This clonotype was found many times. The rearrangement joins TRBV18 to TRBJ1-2; D remains ambiguous. This CDR3 has 15 residues. Looked up from germline, CDR1 is KGHSH and CDR2 is LQKENI. Trimming pared 3 bases from V and 2 bases from J, leaving 13 bases between. The CDR3: CASSPPMMPNYGYTF. Written as DNA, the CDR3 is TGTGCCAGCTCACCTCCGATGATGCCCAACTATGGCTACACCTTC.

This clonotype was picked up a small number of times. This chain connects TRBV5-8 to TRBJ2-7, with a weak D call TRBD1 (5 bases). This CDR3 region has 12 residues. Germline V lookup: CDR1 SGHTS, CDR2 YDEGEE. The V end lost 6 bases, the J end lost 3 bases, and 10 bases lay between the germline ends. The DNA of the CDR3 is TGTGCCAGCAACGGTCAGGGCTACGAGCAGTACTTC. This sequence encodes CASNGQGYEQYF.

This clonotype occurred a few times. CDR3 residues: CASSQQTAAAQYF. In nucleotides, the CDR3 is TGTGCCAGCAGCCAACAGACAGCCGCTGCGCAGTATTTT. J is TRBJ2-3 and V is TRBV3-1; possible D gene TRBD1, 5 bases. The germline V gene encodes CDR1 LGHDT and CDR2 YNNKEL (reference sequence). Trimming removed 2 bases from V and 10 bases from J, with 13 bases in between. This CDR3 is built from 13 residues.

V is TRBV5-4 and J is TRBJ2-5, with D perhaps TRBD1 or TRBD2 (7 bases each). Germline loops: CDR1 SGHNT, CDR2 YYREEE (reference sequence). Trimming cost V 5 bases and J 1 base, with 18 bases left between them. The CDR3 loop spans 16 amino acids. The DNA for the CDR3 is TGTGCCAGCAGAACGGGGGGAGGGGGCAGCCAAGAGACCCAGTACTTC. It encodes CASRTGGGGSQETQYF.

This chain uses TRBV5-1 with TRBJ2-5, with D perhaps being TRBD1 or TRBD2 (5 bases each). V lost 4 bases, J lost 5 bases, and 18 bases lay in between. CDR3 size: 15 residues. Germline CDR1 SGHRS, CDR2 YFSETQ. Here the CDR3 reads CASSDPRGPGETQYF. CDR3 coding DNA: TGCGCCAGCAGCGACCCTCGGGGCCCGGGGGAGACCCAGTACTTC.